This TCR beta chain was identified during a study of cytomegalovirus exposure and HLA in healthy donors. Assay used: immunoSEQ multiplex PCR; TCRdb lists only in-frame clones, some missing. The table includes about 68,000 clones, roughly 97% detected once. It was the roughly 110-subject validation cohort, separate from the roughly 700-subject first cohort, to which the donors belonged. The receptor was isolated from a man between 18 and 35 years old in good health and CMV-seronegative. Sequencing was carried out using PBMCs.

The CDR3 sequence: CASSSLTSSNEQFF. The CDR3 nucleotides read TGTGCCAGCAGCTCTTTGACTAGCAGTAATGAGCAGTTCTTC. V gene TRBV11-3 combines with J gene TRBJ2-1; TRBD2 agrees at 7 bases. Germline V CDR1 and CDR2: SGHNT, YENEEA. The CDR3 spans 14 residues. Losses at the gene ends were 4 bases for V and 7 bases for J; bases not matched to a gene: 7.